The next 10 T cell receptor beta chains were all read from a single sample in a study of blood T cell repertoires in COVID-19. Assay used: immunoSEQ multiplex PCR; TCRdb lists only in-frame clones, some missing. This table holds 86,000 or so clones, about four fifths found once. Sequenced input: peripheral blood. The receptor source for this set is a woman of 80 years or more with acute or convalescent COVID-19.

The V and J genes are TRBV6-6 and TRBJ2-7, with TRBD2 identical over 7 bases. The CDR3 extends over 13 amino acids. Trimming removed 7 bases from V and 7 bases from J; junction bases left unmatched: 10. Germline values: CDR1 MNHNY, CDR2 SVGAGI (reference sequence). CDR3 amino acids: CASMGGSLNEQYF. In nucleotides, the CDR3 is TGTGCCAGCATGGGCGGGAGCCTAAATGAGCAGTACTTC.

This chain uses TRBV4-1 with TRBJ2-2; 9 positions agree with TRBD1. Per the germline V gene, CDR1 is MGHRA and CDR2 is YSYEKL. The length of the CDR3 is 15 residues. V shed 8 bases, J shed 4 bases, and the junction held 8 bases outside the gene matches. CDR3 sequence (DNA): TGCGCCAGCGGGATGACAGGGGGGCTCACCGGGGAGCTGTTTTTT. Translated, it gives CASGMTGGLTGELFF.

V gene TRBV6-5 combines with J gene TRBJ1-1; tentatively, D is TRBD1 (5 bases). V was clipped by 2 bases and J by 8 bases, with 9 bases between them. Germline CDR1 and CDR2: MNHEY and SVGAGI. This CDR3 is built from 12 residues. In DNA, the CDR3 is TGTGCCAGCAGTTACCCAGGGATGGAAGCTTTCTTT. As protein: CASSYPGMEAFF.

The chain employs TRBV28 and TRBJ1-2, with 8 bases matching TRBD1. The V and J ends lost 10 bases and 5 bases, in that order; junction bases with no gene match: 9. From germline, CDR1 is MDHEN and CDR2 SYDVKM. CDR3 length: 13 residues. The CDR3 DNA reads as TGTGCCATCGATCTTCGGACAGGGTATGGCTACACCTTC. The encoded protein is CAIDLRTGYGYTF.

This clone appeared once. The chain joins TRBV15 to TRBJ2-1; 10 positions agree with TRBD2. This CDR3 contains 15 residues. The V gene end was trimmed by 1 base and the J gene end by 7 bases; junction bases not matched to a gene: 4. Germline CDR1 LNHNV, CDR2 YYDKDF (reference sequence). Written as DNA, the CDR3 is TGTGCCACCAGCAGAGTTAGCGGGGGGTCTAATGAGCAGTTCTTC. It translates to CATSRVSGGSNEQFF.

The chain is built from TRBV14 and TRBJ2-7, with TRBD2 identical over 7 bases. The germline V gene has CDR1 SGHDN and CDR2 FVKESK. The ends lost 5 bases at V and 0 bases at J; junction bases unmatched: 7. The length of the CDR3 is 15 residues. The CDR3 reads CASSGQLASSYEQYF. CDR3 sequence (DNA): TGTGCCAGCAGCGGCCAACTAGCGAGCTCCTACGAGCAGTACTTC.

This clone was detected once. The J gene is TRBJ2-4, the V gene TRBV2; D is unclear. Germline V lookup: CDR1 SNHLY, CDR2 FYNNEI. CDR3 length equals 15 residues. The germline V and J ends were trimmed by 2 bases and 0 bases, with 8 bases remaining between them. CDR3 bases: TGTGCCAGCAGTGAAAATGTCTTAGCCAAAAACATTCAGTACTTC. Its translation is CASSENVLAKNIQYF.

There are many counts of this clone. The chain joins TRBV28 to TRBJ1-2; TRBD1 is a possible D gene (6 bases). CDR3 length: 14 amino acids. Trimming cost V 5 bases and J 8 bases, with 18 bases left between them. Germline V gene data show CDR1 as MDHEN and CDR2 as SYDVKM. This chain's CDR3 is CASSLTTGIQGYTF. CDR3 bases: TGTGCCAGCAGTCTCACTACAGGGATCCAAGGCTACACCTTC.

The CDR3: CASSESRAAGNTIYF. For the CDR3, the DNA is TGTGCCAGCAGTGAATCCAGGGCGGCTGGAAACACCATATATTTT. J is TRBJ1-3 and V is TRBV2; possible D gene TRBD1, 5 bases. The V end was cut by 2 bases, the J end by 2 bases, with 10 bases between. CDR1 SNHLY and CDR2 FYNNEI come from the germline V gene. The CDR3 has 15 amino acids.

The table lists this clone with a count of one. J is TRBJ2-5 and V is TRBV7-9, with TRBD2 matching 10 bases. The length of the CDR3 is 15 residues. Per the germline V gene, CDR1 is SEHNR and CDR2 is FQNEAQ (reference sequence). V lost 6 bases and J lost 5; bases outside the gene matches: 9. CDR3 nucleotide sequence: TGTGCCAGCAGGCGAAGCGGGGGGGCACGGGAGACCCAGTACTTC. Protein: CASRRSGGARETQYF.